These 14 T cell receptor beta chains were all obtained from the same sample, sequenced in a study of blood T cell repertoires in COVID-19. Data came from immunoSEQ multiplex PCR; TCRdb stores just in-frame clones and leaves some out. The data contain roughly 220,000 clones, 84% of them singletons. The sequencing sample was made of peripheral blood. The receptor set was obtained from a man aged 25 to 45 with active or convalescent COVID-19.

The chain employs TRBV5-1 and TRBJ2-7; 7 bases match TRBD2. V lost 4 bases and J lost 0; bases outside the gene matches: 7. The CDR3 has 15 residues. Germline CDR1 is SGHRS and CDR2 is YFSETQ. This chain's CDR3 is CASSPSGTGSYEQYF. As DNA, the CDR3 is TGCGCCAGCAGCCCCAGCGGGACCGGCTCCTACGAGCAGTACTTC. Full variable domain (remainder filled in from reference TRBV5-1 and TRBJ2-7): KAGVTQTPRYLIKTRGQQVTLSCSPISGHRSVSWYQQTPGQGLQFLFEYFSETQRNKGNFPGRFSGRQFSNSRSEMNVSTLELGDSALYLCASSPSGTGSYEQYFGPGTRLTVT.

V is TRBV3-1 (or the pseudogene TRBV3-2) and J is TRBJ2-3, with 8 bases matching TRBD2. The germline CDR1 and CDR2 sequences are LGHDT and YNNKEL (reference sequence). V gave up 4 bases and J gave up 1 base; unmatched junction bases: 4. This CDR3 is 15 amino acids long. CDR3 sequence reads: CASSRIGGGTDTQYF. DNA for the CDR3: TGTGCCAGCAGCCGTATCGGGGGGGGCACAGATACGCAGTATTTT.

The V gene is TRBV7-9, the J gene TRBJ1-5; D ambiguous. V was shortened by 1 base and J by 8 bases, with 9 bases between the two germline ends. The CDR3 loop spans 13 amino acids. CDR1 and CDR2 from the germline V gene are SEHNR and FQNEAQ (reference sequence). As DNA, the CDR3 is TGTGCCAGCAGCTTAGTGGGGAGGGAGCCCCAGCATTTT. Encoded protein: CASSLVGREPQHF.

The V gene is TRBV7-9, the J gene TRBJ1-2, with 9 bases aligning to TRBD1. The CDR3 loop spans 17 amino acids. V dropped 5 bases and J dropped 7; count of bases not matched to a gene: 17. The germline V gene has CDR1 SEHNR and CDR2 FQNEAQ (reference sequence). The CDR3 spells CASSGDRVSEYAGGYTF. The DNA for the CDR3 is TGTGCCAGCAGCGGGGACAGGGTATCTGAGTATGCTGGTGGCTACACCTTC.

The CDR3 region has the DNA TGTGCCAGCAGCCCGTACCGCGGAGGACCCCTCCACTTT. It specifies CASSPYRGGPLHF. The chain combines TRBV3-1 (or the pseudogene TRBV3-2) with TRBJ1-6; D not resolved. The CDR3 is made up of 13 amino acids. The germline gives CDR1 LGHDT, CDR2 YNNKEL (reference sequence). V shed 4 bases and J shed 12 bases, with 13 bases lying between them.

The chain couples TRBV6-1 to TRBJ2-7; tentatively, D is TRBD2 (6 bases). From germline, CDR1 is MNHNS and CDR2 SASEGT. V was shortened by 2 bases and J by 0 bases, with 8 bases between the two germline ends. There are 14 residues in the CDR3. CDR3 nucleotides: TGTGCCAGCAGTGAACGGGGGAGCTCCTACGAGCAGTACTTC. Amino acid sequence: CASSERGSSYEQYF.

This chain connects TRBV27 to TRBJ2-1; 9 nucleotides line up with TRBD2. This CDR3 contains 14 residues. The V segment lost 6 bases and the J segment 4 bases; nucleotides outside the gene matches: 4. Germline lookup yields CDR1 MNHEY and CDR2 SMNVEV (reference sequence). Written as DNA, the CDR3 is TGTGCCAGCAGGCGGGGGGGCGGGTACAATGAGCAGTTCTTC. Its protein is CASRRGGGYNEQFF.

The chain is built from TRBV2 and TRBJ1-2; D not certain. The germline CDR1 and CDR2 sequences are SNHLY and FYNNEI. V gave up 5 bases and J gave up 8 bases, with 15 bases separating them. The CDR3 sequence is 13 residues long. The CDR3: CASSMRGRYGYTF. The CDR3 DNA sequence: TGTGCCAGCAGTATGCGCGGGAGGTACGGCTACACCTTC.

This chain uses TRBV19 with TRBJ1-3; TRBD1 is a possible D gene (6 bases). CDR3 length: 18 residues. Germline V CDR1 and CDR2: LNHDA, SQIVND (reference sequence). V lost 10 bases to trimming and J lost 0 bases, with 25 bases between them. The CDR3 DNA is TGTGCCACCTACTCCAGCGGGGGGCGTCCCCCCTCTGGAAACACCATATATTTT. Translated: CATYSSGGRPPSGNTIYF.

There are a few counts of this clone. This sequence joins TRBV24-1 and TRBJ1-6; D is ambiguous. This CDR3 comprises 13 residues. Trimming took 7 bases from V and 10 from J, leaving 13 bases between them. In germline, CDR1 is KGHDR, CDR2 SFDVKD. CDR3 region: CATRADSHSPLHF. CDR3 coding DNA: TGTGCCACCAGGGCGGATAGCCACTCACCCCTCCACTTT.

The rearrangement links TRBV6-6 to TRBJ1-1; TRBD1 aligns across 10 bases. V lost 0 bases, J lost 5 bases, and 6 bases stayed unmatched. This CDR3 has 16 amino acids. CDR1 is MNHNY, CDR2 SVGAGI, per germline (reference sequence). This CDR3 reads CASSYSGTGVATEAFF. CDR3 in DNA: TGTGCCAGCAGTTACTCGGGGACAGGGGTAGCGACTGAAGCTTTCTTT.

The CDR3 region has the DNA TGTGCCACCAGTAAGCCACAGGGGAGGACAGATACGCAGTATTTT. It yields the protein CATSKPQGRTDTQYF. This chain connects TRBV24-1 to TRBJ2-3, with a weak D call TRBD1 (7 bases). Germline CDR1 reads KGHDR; CDR2 reads SFDVKD. Trimming pared 6 bases from V and 3 bases from J, leaving 15 bases between. The CDR3 length is 15 residues.

The J gene is TRBJ2-5, the V gene TRBV5-4; 8 nucleotides align to TRBD1. After removal of 0 bases from V and 2 bases from J, the junction contained 3 bases not matched to a gene. The CDR3 runs to 15 residues. Per the germline V gene, CDR1 is SGHNT and CDR2 is YYREEE (reference sequence). The CDR3: CASSLGDRIQETQYF. CDR3 nucleotides: TGTGCCAGCAGCTTGGGGGACAGGATACAAGAGACCCAGTACTTC.

The chain has TRBV5-1 and TRBJ2-7, with 7 bases aligning to TRBD1. From germline, CDR1 is SGHRS and CDR2 YFSETQ. The CDR3 sequence is 14 residues long. Trimming took 0 bases from V and 6 from J; bases not matched to a gene: 6. The CDR3 nucleotides read TGCGCCAGCAGCTTGGTTATGGCAGGGGGCGAGCAGTACTTC. Protein: CASSLVMAGGEQYF.